The T cell receptor beta chain described here comes from a study of blood T cell repertoires in COVID-19. Study at large: PBMCs, B-cell-depleted T cells, or T cells provided the cDNA or gDNA that made up the material.

In the original workflow: Using reference gene primer amplification, nucleated cell counts were estimated. Assay: immunoSEQ multiplex PCR; the TCRdb copy retains only in-frame clones and omits some. V, J and clone size are those of that table, while D and trimming were read from the DNA. The sample has roughly 260,000 clones; roughly four fifths are singletons. The age range of participants was 18 to 89 years, with residence in about 25 US areas. A case of COVID-19 had been met by exposed participants within 2 weeks before study entry. Germline CDR1 is LGHDT and CDR2 is YNNKEL (reference sequence). Trimming took 4 bases from V and 7 from J; bases not matched to a gene: 7. This CDR3 contains 14 residues.

The chain joins TRBV3-1 (or the pseudogene TRBV3-2) to TRBJ1-1; TRBD1 matches at 9 bases. The receptor was isolated from a woman aged 35 to 49 who had been exposed to COVID-19. Sequences were obtained from PBMCs or T cells enriched from blood (not recorded which). CDR3 in DNA: TGTGCCAGCAGCCGAACAGGGGGCGGAGGTGAAGCTTTCTTT. It translates to CASSRTGGGGEAFF.